Given below is one T cell receptor (beta chain) in context. Assay: immunoSEQ multiplex PCR; the TCRdb copy retains only in-frame clones and omits some. Here the sample spans around 80,000 clones, about 93% being singletons. There are 16 residues in the CDR3. Trimming removed 2 bases at V and 0 bases at J, with 11 bases between. Looked up from germline, CDR1 is SGDLS and CDR2 is YYNGEE. This record comes from a study of OX40 agonist ivuxolimab in advanced cancers. Study context: The dose-escalation group included hepatocellular carcinoma, melanoma, renal cell carcinoma and head and neck cancer. Those enrolled were roughly 85% male, with a mean age of around 58 years and ages from roughly 23 to 79. Two patients with cutaneous melanoma and one with hepatocellular carcinoma, three in total, showed partial responses.

V and J are TRBV9 and TRBJ1-4; D call uncertain. The source is an adult with an advanced solid tumor such as melanoma, head and neck, liver or kidney cancer. The source material was CD4+ or CD8+ T cells sorted from blood, sampled in a trial of the OX40 agonist ivuxolimab. The CDR3 sequence is CASSVSGRTTNEKLFF. For the CDR3, the DNA is TGTGCCAGCAGCGTCTCCGGGAGAACAACTAATGAAAAACTGTTTTTT.